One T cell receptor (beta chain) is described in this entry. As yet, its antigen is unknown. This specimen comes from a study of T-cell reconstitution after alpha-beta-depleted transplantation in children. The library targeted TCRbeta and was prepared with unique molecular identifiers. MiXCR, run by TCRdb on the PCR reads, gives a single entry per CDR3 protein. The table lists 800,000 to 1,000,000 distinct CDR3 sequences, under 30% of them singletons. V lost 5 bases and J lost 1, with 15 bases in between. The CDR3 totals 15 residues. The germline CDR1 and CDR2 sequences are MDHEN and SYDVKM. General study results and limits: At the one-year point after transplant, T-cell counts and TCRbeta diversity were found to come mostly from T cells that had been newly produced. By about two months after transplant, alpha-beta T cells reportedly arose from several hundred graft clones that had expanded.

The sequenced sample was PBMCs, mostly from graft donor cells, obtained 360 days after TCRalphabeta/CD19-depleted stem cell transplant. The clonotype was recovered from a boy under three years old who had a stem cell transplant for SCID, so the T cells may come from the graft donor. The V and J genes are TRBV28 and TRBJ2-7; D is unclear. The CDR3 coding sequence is TGTGCCAGCAGTGATGAACCTGGAGCTTCCTACGAGCAGTACTTC. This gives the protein CASSDEPGASYEQYF.